These T cell receptor beta chains were read from a single sample in a study of T cells in Graves' hyperthyroidism and ophthalmopathy. Via MiXCR, TCRdb re-called the multiplex PCR reads, giving one row per CDR3 protein. The sample has approximately 250,000 distinct CDR3 sequences, around 25% seen once. Sequencing was performed on blood. These receptor sequences come from a woman aged 40-49 years with Graves' ophthalmopathy. CDR3s leave out the opening cysteine and the closing phenylalanine or tryptophan.

v_gene	j_gene	CDR3aa
TRBV5-1	TRBJ1-1	ASSVSGDFAAF
TRBV6-5	TRBJ2-7	ASSYALAGYEQY
TRBV15	TRBJ2-7	ATSRVVGGQY
TRBV6-2/TRBV6-3	TRBJ1-5	ASSDPYTNQPQH
TRBV4-2	TRBJ1-6	ASSQDAGSNSPLH
TRBV10-3	TRBJ1-5	AISEGSFSNQPQH
TRBV27	TRBJ2-5	ASSQLPGQGGIQETQY
TRBV5-5	TRBJ2-7	ASSFLTESYEQY
TRBV5-1	TRBJ1-5	ASSPGPGQRFNQPQH
TRBV20-1	TRBJ2-5	SASPSQGAQETQY
TRBV6-1	TRBJ1-1	ASARSTEAF
TRBV5-5	TRBJ1-5	ASSLEIGGSGQPQH
TRBV6-1	TRBJ1-6	ASSDTSSYNSPLH
TRBV11-2	TRBJ2-5	ASSLVYPAGEETQY
TRBV6-5	TRBJ1-1	ASSYSPNPPNTEAF
TRBV27	TRBJ2-5	ASRPGLETQY
TRBV6-1	TRBJ1-5	ASRPGYNSNQPQH
TRBV19	TRBJ2-2	ASSIPSGELF
TRBV11-1	TRBJ2-5	ASSLGSGEVTQY
TRBV7-2	TRBJ1-6	ASSAQTGFAPPLH
TRBV27	TRBJ1-5	ASSLSTGGDPH
TRBV6-5	TRBJ1-1	ASGRNTEAF
TRBV10-3	TRBJ2-2	AISESGGERTGELF
TRBV7-3	TRBJ2-7	ASSLTGDSYEQY
TRBV9	TRBJ2-5	ASSADSVPQETQY
TRBV30	TRBJ1-6	AWTGTENSPLH
TRBV28	TRBJ2-7	ASSFPGGPYEQY
TRBV12-3/TRBV12-4	TRBJ2-2	ASSLLSGADTGELF
TRBV4-1	TRBJ2-5	ASSPKQGSATQY
TRBV24-1	TRBJ1-1	ATSDWTGTAEAF
TRBV7-2	TRBJ1-1	ASSDRRSVSEAF